This TCR beta chain originates from a study of blood T cell repertoires in COVID-19. At the level of the study: Both acute and convalescent COVID-19 samples were obtained from the United States, Italy and Spain. PBMCs, B-cell-depleted T cells, or T cells provided the cDNA or gDNA that made up the material.

Authors' analysis steps: Estimates of nucleated cell counts were drawn from the amplification of reference gene primers. Method: immunoSEQ multiplex PCR; TCRdb's copy keeps in-frame clones and lacks some. The V and J calls and the clone size are those of that table, but D and trimming were determined from the DNA. The sample shows roughly 50,000 clones, around nine tenths of them seen only once. Trimming took 9 bases from V and 5 from J; bases not matched to a gene: 6. Per the germline V gene, CDR1 is SGHAT and CDR2 is FQNNGV. This CDR3 has 13 residues. This clone was observed a single time. The TCR was taken from a woman aged 40 to 55 with active COVID-19. Sequencing used peripheral blood. The chain couples TRBV11-2 to TRBJ1-1; the match to TRBD1 covers 10 bases. The CDR3 bases are TGTGCCAGACACCGGGACAGGGGAACTGAAGCTTTCTTT. Protein sequence: CARHRDRGTEAFF.